The rows below give T cell receptor beta chains drawn from one sample of a study of CXCR3-negative and CXCR3-positive naive CD8 T cells. Following a re-call of the 5' RACE reads, TCRdb has one entry per CDR3 protein and lacks DNA. The sample is made up of approximately 70,000 distinct CDR3 sequences, and the top ten hold around 1.5% of it. Sequenced input: naive CXCR3- CD8+ T cells from blood. These receptors all stem from a human donor in good health. Some clones in this sample may be carry-over from other donors' samples. CDR3s include the opening cysteine and the closing phenylalanine or tryptophan. The order of the fields is J gene, V gene, CDR3 protein.

J gene: TRBJ2-7; V gene: TRBV20-1; CDR3 protein: CSARGGGPEQYF
J gene: TRBJ1-4; V gene: TRBV7-9; CDR3 protein: CASSLVNEKLFF
J gene: TRBJ2-2; V gene: TRBV12-3/TRBV12-4; CDR3 protein: CASSRDPNTGELFF
J gene: TRBJ2-3; V gene: TRBV7-9; CDR3 protein: CASSSALSGIPTDTQYF
J gene: TRBJ2-1; V gene: TRBV3-1; CDR3 protein: CASSPRAVVGFVDEQFF
J gene: TRBJ2-7; V gene: TRBV6-2/TRBV6-3; CDR3 protein: CASRGLAGSSYEQYF
J gene: TRBJ2-7; V gene: TRBV21-1; CDR3 protein: CASSNRTGHTNYEQYF
J gene: TRBJ2-7; V gene: TRBV27; CDR3 protein: CASGQGAMREQYF
J gene: TRBJ2-7; V gene: TRBV5-1; CDR3 protein: CASRLRANYEQYF
J gene: TRBJ2-7; V gene: TRBV10-3; CDR3 protein: CAIKPGGDSNEQYF
J gene: TRBJ1-4; V gene: TRBV4-2; CDR3 protein: CASSQDRGTGGEKLVF
J gene: TRBJ2-2; V gene: TRBV30; CDR3 protein: CAWSPTDRGETGELFF
J gene: TRBJ2-5; V gene: TRBV28; CDR3 protein: CASSLGVLVYQETQYF
J gene: TRBJ2-3; V gene: TRBV28; CDR3 protein: CASSFEGSTDTQYF
J gene: TRBJ2-1; V gene: TRBV6-5; CDR3 protein: CASSYLRGVENEQFF
J gene: TRBJ2-1; V gene: TRBV5-1; CDR3 protein: CASSLDGLGFDEQFF
J gene: TRBJ2-7; V gene: TRBV4-2; CDR3 protein: CASSQSGGAAYEQCF
J gene: TRBJ2-7; V gene: TRBV10-3; CDR3 protein: CAISESGGGISYEQYF
J gene: TRBJ2-2; V gene: TRBV7-6; CDR3 protein: CASSVTSPGELFF
J gene: TRBJ2-1; V gene: TRBV12-5; CDR3 protein: CASGERGATYNEQFF
J gene: TRBJ2-3; V gene: TRBV5-6; CDR3 protein: CASSFGTGITDTQYF
J gene: TRBJ2-3; V gene: TRBV29-1; CDR3 protein: CSVEREGPDTQYF
J gene: TRBJ2-7; V gene: TRBV29-1; CDR3 protein: CSVEEWRNVSYEQYF
J gene: TRBJ2-1; V gene: TRBV11-3; CDR3 protein: CASSLLRGSSYNEQFF
J gene: TRBJ2-6; V gene: TRBV7-9; CDR3 protein: CAGAPTIGPRANVLTF
J gene: TRBJ2-5; V gene: TRBV7-9; CDR3 protein: CASSLGFEGLWETQYF
J gene: TRBJ1-2; V gene: TRBV28; CDR3 protein: CASNVRANYGYTF
J gene: TRBJ1-2; V gene: TRBV29-1; CDR3 protein: CSVYTGPEDGYTF
J gene: TRBJ2-2; V gene: TRBV29-1; CDR3 protein: CSVVGGTETGELFF
J gene: TRBJ2-7; V gene: TRBV7-9; CDR3 protein: CASSVDPTLPYEQYF
J gene: TRBJ1-6; V gene: TRBV7-3; CDR3 protein: CASSLTGGLSPLHF
J gene: TRBJ2-2; V gene: TRBV13; CDR3 protein: CATGSWGGWELFF
J gene: TRBJ2-7; V gene: TRBV25-1; CDR3 protein: CASSPPGGSYEQYF
J gene: TRBJ1-5; V gene: TRBV15; CDR3 protein: CATSPRTGGDQPQHF
J gene: TRBJ2-7; V gene: TRBV27; CDR3 protein: CASSLGHYYEQYF
J gene: TRBJ2-3; V gene: TRBV7-6; CDR3 protein: CASSPKLGTQYF
J gene: TRBJ2-5; V gene: TRBV14; CDR3 protein: CASSKQRRRSSQETQYF
J gene: TRBJ1-2; V gene: TRBV3-1; CDR3 protein: CASSQEKEGGYTF
J gene: TRBJ1-1; V gene: TRBV7-3; CDR3 protein: CASSLDPSLNTEAFF
J gene: TRBJ2-2; V gene: TRBV6-2/TRBV6-3; CDR3 protein: CASTHLVGELFF
J gene: TRBJ2-2; V gene: TRBV7-3; CDR3 protein: CASSPLGPGELFF
J gene: TRBJ2-1; V gene: TRBV5-6; CDR3 protein: CASSFLVSRTGAYNEQFF
J gene: TRBJ1-1; V gene: TRBV14; CDR3 protein: CASSQHKNTEAFF
J gene: TRBJ2-4; V gene: TRBV15; CDR3 protein: CATSKPGTGQAKNIQYF
J gene: TRBJ1-5; V gene: TRBV7-8; CDR3 protein: CASSPGQAYSNQPQHF
J gene: TRBJ2-7; V gene: TRBV7-9; CDR3 protein: CASSLGPSGQGAHEQYF
J gene: TRBJ2-7; V gene: TRBV9; CDR3 protein: CASSVDTIGIYEQYF
J gene: TRBJ1-1; V gene: TRBV19; CDR3 protein: CASRQSNTEAFF
J gene: TRBJ1-5; V gene: TRBV19; CDR3 protein: CASRTTGRSNQPQHF
J gene: TRBJ1-1; V gene: TRBV10-3; CDR3 protein: CAISRTADLNNEAFF
J gene: TRBJ2-7; V gene: TRBV7-9; CDR3 protein: CASSLTEEVGEQYF
J gene: TRBJ2-3; V gene: TRBV28; CDR3 protein: CASSGTGGEADTQYF
J gene: TRBJ2-1; V gene: TRBV7-6; CDR3 protein: CASSLGSSGGDEQFF
J gene: TRBJ2-7; V gene: TRBV27; CDR3 protein: CASSPLMGGEQYF
J gene: TRBJ2-7; V gene: TRBV4-3; CDR3 protein: CASSQDRGALYEQYF
J gene: TRBJ2-1; V gene: TRBV27; CDR3 protein: CASSLLSSYNEQFF
J gene: TRBJ2-7; V gene: TRBV9; CDR3 protein: CASSPRDGVEQYF